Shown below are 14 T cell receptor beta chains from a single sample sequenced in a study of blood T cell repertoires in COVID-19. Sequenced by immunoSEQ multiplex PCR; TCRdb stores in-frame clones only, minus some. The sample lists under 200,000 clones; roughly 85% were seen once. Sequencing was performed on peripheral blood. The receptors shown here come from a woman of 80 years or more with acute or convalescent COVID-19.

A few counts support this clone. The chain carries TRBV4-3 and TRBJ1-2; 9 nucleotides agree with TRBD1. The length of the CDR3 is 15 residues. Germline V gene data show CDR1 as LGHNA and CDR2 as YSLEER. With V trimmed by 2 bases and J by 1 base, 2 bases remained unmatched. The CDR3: CASSQWGQGNYGYTF. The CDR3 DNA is TGCGCCAGCAGCCAATGGGGACAGGGTAACTATGGCTACACCTTC.

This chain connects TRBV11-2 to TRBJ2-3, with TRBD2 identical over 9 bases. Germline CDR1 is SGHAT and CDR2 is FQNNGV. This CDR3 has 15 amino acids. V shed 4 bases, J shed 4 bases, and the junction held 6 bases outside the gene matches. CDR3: CASSSVAGAADTQYF. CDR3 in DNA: TGTGCCAGCAGCTCAGTAGCGGGGGCAGCAGATACGCAGTATTTT.

CDR3 nucleotides: TGTGCCTGGAGTGTACCCAGGGGGCGGACAGATACGCAGTATTTT. This gives the protein CAWSVPRGRTDTQYF. The chain employs TRBV30 and TRBJ2-3, with 8 bases matching TRBD1. The germline gives CDR1 GTSNPN, CDR2 SVGIG (reference sequence). This CDR3 has 15 amino acids. The J segment lost 3 bases and the V segment lost 0 bases, leaving 5 bases of the junction unmatched.

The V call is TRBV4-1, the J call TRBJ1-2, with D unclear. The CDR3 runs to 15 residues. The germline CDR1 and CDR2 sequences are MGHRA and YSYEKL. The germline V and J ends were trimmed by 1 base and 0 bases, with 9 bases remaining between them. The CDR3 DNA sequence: TGCGCCAGCAGCCAAGGGGCAGCTACTAACTATGGCTACACCTTC. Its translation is CASSQGAATNYGYTF.

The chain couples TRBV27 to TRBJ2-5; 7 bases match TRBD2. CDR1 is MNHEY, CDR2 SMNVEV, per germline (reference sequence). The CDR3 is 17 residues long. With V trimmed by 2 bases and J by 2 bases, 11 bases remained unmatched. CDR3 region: CASSLGPSGTLQETQYF. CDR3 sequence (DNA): TGTGCCAGCAGTTTAGGTCCTAGCGGAACCTTACAAGAGACCCAGTACTTC.

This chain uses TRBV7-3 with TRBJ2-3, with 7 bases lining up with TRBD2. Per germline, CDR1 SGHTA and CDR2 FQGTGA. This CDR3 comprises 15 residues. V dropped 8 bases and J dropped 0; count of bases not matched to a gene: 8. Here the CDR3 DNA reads TGTGCCAGCGCACCTCAGGGACTAAGCACAGATACGCAGTATTTT. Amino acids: CASAPQGLSTDTQYF. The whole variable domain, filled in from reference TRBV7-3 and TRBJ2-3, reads GAGVSQTPSNKVTEKGKYVELRCDPISGHTALYWYRQSLGQGPEFLIYFQGTGAADDSGLPNDRFFAVRPEGSVSTLKIQRTERGDSAVYLCASAPQGLSTDTQYFGPGTRLTVL.

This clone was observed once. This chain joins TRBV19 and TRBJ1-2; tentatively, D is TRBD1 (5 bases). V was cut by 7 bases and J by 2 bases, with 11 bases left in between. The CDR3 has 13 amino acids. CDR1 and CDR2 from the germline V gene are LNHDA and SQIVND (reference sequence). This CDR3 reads CASTRGENYGYTF. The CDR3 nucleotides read TGTGCCAGTACCCGGGGGGAAAACTATGGCTACACCTTC.

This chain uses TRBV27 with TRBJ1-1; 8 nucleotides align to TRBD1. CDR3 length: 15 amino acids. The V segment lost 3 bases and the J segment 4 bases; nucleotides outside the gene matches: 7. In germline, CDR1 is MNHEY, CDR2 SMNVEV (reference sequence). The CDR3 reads CASSFYRGSSTEAFF. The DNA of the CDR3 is TGTGCCAGCAGTTTCTACAGGGGGTCGAGCACTGAAGCTTTCTTT.

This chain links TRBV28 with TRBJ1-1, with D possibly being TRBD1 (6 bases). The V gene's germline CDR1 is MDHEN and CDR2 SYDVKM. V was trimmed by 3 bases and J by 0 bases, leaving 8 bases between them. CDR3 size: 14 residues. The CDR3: CASSFGQMNTEAFF. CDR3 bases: TGTGCCAGCAGTTTCGGACAGATGAACACTGAAGCTTTCTTT.

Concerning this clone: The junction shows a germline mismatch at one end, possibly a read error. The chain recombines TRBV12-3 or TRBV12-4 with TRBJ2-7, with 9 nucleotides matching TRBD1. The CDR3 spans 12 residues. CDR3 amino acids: CASSLYPGTGFF. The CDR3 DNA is TGTGCCAGCAGTTTATACCCCGGGACAGGGTTTTTC.

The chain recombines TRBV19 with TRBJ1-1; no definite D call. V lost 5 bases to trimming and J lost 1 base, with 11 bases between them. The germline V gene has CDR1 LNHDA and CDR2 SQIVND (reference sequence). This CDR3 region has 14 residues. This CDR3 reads CASSFATWNTEAFF. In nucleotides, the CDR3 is TGTGCCAGTAGTTTCGCGACATGGAACACTGAAGCTTTCTTT.

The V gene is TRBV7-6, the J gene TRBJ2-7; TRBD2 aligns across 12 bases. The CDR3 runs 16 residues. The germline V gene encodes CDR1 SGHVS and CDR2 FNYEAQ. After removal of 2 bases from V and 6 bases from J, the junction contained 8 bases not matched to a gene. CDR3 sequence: CASSLSLAGGYGEQYF. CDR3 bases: TGTGCCAGCAGCTTATCACTAGCGGGAGGTTACGGCGAGCAGTACTTC.

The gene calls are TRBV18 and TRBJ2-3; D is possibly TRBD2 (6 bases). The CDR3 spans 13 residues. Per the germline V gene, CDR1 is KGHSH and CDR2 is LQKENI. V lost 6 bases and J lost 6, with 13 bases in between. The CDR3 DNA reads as TGTGCCAGCTCCCCCAATGGGGGGGATACGCAGTATTTT. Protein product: CASSPNGGDTQYF.

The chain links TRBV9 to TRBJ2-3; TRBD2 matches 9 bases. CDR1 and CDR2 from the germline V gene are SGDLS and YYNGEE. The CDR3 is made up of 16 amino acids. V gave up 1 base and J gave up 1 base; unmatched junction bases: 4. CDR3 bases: TGTGCCAGCAGCGTAATAGCGGGAGAGGGCACAGATACGCAGTATTTT. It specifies CASSVIAGEGTDTQYF.